The T cell receptor beta chain described here comes from a study of OX40 agonist ivuxolimab in advanced cancers. Across the whole study: An anti-OX40 (CD134) antibody with agonistic activity, ivuxolimab, was administered to patients. The dose-escalation group included hepatocellular carcinoma, melanoma, renal cell carcinoma and head and neck cancer. The eligibility criteria allowed prior anti-PD-1, anti-PD-L1 or anti-CTLA-4 therapy, and approximately 42% had some.

Individuals having autoimmune disease history or systemic immunosuppression were not enrolled. The V gene end was trimmed by 4 bases and the J gene end by 0 bases; junction bases not matched to a gene: 6. Germline CDR1 reads LNHDA; CDR2 reads SQIVND (reference sequence). CDR3 size: 16 residues. Only in-frame clones appear in the TCRdb table, and some are missing; sequencing was by immunoSEQ multiplex PCR. The repertoire holds about 88,000 clones, with around nine tenths as singletons. This specimen consisted of CD4+ or CD8+ T cells sorted from blood, obtained in a trial of the OX40 agonist ivuxolimab. This clonotype was sampled from an adult with an advanced solid tumor such as melanoma, head and neck, liver or kidney cancer. The genes are TRBV19 and TRBJ2-3; TRBD2 matches 8 bases. In nucleotides, the CDR3 is TGTGCCAGTAGTAAGCTCCCTAGCGGGAGCACAGATACGCAGTATTTT. Protein product: CASSKLPSGSTDTQYF. Using reference TRBV19 and TRBJ2-3 for the parts outside the CDR3, the full variable domain is DGGITQSPKYLFRKEGQNVTLSCEQNLNHDAMYWYRQDPGQGLRLIYYSQIVNDFQKGDIAEGYSVSREKKESFPLTVTSAQKNPTAFYLCASSKLPSGSTDTQYFGPGTRLTVL.